These 17 T cell receptor beta chains were sequenced from one sample in a study of T cell responses to AZD1222 COVID-19 vaccine. Sequencing was performed with immunoSEQ multiplex PCR; in TCRdb, only in-frame clones are kept and a portion is missing. The repertoire holds some 140,000 clones, 90% seen once, with 1.5% to 2% in the top ten. Sequencing used peripheral blood, obtained on day 0 of AZD1222 vaccination. The receptors were sampled from an adult in good health.

The V call is TRBV30, the J call TRBJ1-4; a weak D match, TRBD1 (5 bases). Looked up from germline, CDR1 is GTSNPN and CDR2 is SVGIG (reference sequence). This CDR3 is 13 amino acids long. Trimming shortened V by 3 bases and J by 7 bases, and 12 bases separated the two germline ends. The CDR3 loop reads CAWRRQGGEKLFF. CDR3 bases: TGTGCCTGGAGACGGCAGGGCGGTGAAAAACTGTTTTTT.

The V call is TRBV5-1, the J call TRBJ2-7; D assignment may be TRBD1 or TRBD2 (5 bases each). The CDR3 runs 14 residues. V gave up 5 bases and J gave up 0 bases, with 12 bases separating them. From germline, CDR1 is SGHRS and CDR2 YFSETQ. The CDR3 here is CASRDWDGSYEQYF. CDR3 nucleotide sequence: TGCGCCAGCAGAGACTGGGACGGCTCCTACGAGCAGTACTTC. The entire variable domain, with the rest obtained from reference TRBV5-1 and TRBJ2-7, is as follows: KAGVTQTPRYLIKTRGQQVTLSCSPISGHRSVSWYQQTPGQGLQFLFEYFSETQRNKGNFPGRFSGRQFSNSRSEMNVSTLELGDSALYLCASRDWDGSYEQYFGPGTRLTVT.

This chain uses TRBV9 with TRBJ2-1, with a possible D match to TRBD1 (6 bases). Deletions cut 5 bases from V and 4 bases from J, with 19 bases between. Germline V gene sequence: CDR1 SGDLS, CDR2 YYNGEE. This CDR3 has 16 amino acids. The CDR3 is CASSSQIRQGYNEQFF. For the CDR3, the DNA is TGTGCCAGCAGTTCCCAAATCAGGCAGGGGTACAATGAGCAGTTCTTC.

CDR3 nucleotides: TGTGCCAGCAGCTTGGTGACAGGGGGGACAGATACGCAGTATTTT. Translated, it gives CASSLVTGGTDTQYF. The rearrangement links TRBV5-4 to TRBJ2-3; 9 nucleotides agree with TRBD1. V lost 0 bases to trimming and J lost 3 bases; unmatched junction nucleotides: 2. Germline CDR1 SGHNT, CDR2 YYREEE (reference sequence). There are 15 residues in the CDR3.

This clone was seen a handful of times. The V call is TRBV3-1 (or the pseudogene TRBV3-2), the J call TRBJ2-1; TRBD2 matches at 11 bases. Germline CDR1 is LGHDT and CDR2 is YNNKEL (reference sequence). This CDR3 has 20 residues. The V and J ends lost 1 base and 0 bases, in that order; junction bases with no gene match: 11. In DNA, the CDR3 is TGTGCCAGCAGCCAAGGGCTTCTAGCGGGGGGTCTGAGCTCCTACAATGAGCAGTTCTTC. It translates to CASSQGLLAGGLSSYNEQFF.

J is TRBJ1-5 and V is TRBV7-9; D might be TRBD1 (6 bases). The CDR3 loop spans 15 amino acids. V was cut by 1 base and J by 6 bases, with 13 bases left in between. Germline V gene data show CDR1 as SEHNR and CDR2 as FQNEAQ (reference sequence). CDR3 DNA: TGTGCCAGCAGCTTAGAATGGGGGCCGGGTCAGCCCCAGCATTTT. Encoded protein: CASSLEWGPGQPQHF.

This chain links TRBV12-3 or TRBV12-4 with TRBJ2-7; 10 nucleotides agree with TRBD1. V was clipped by 8 bases and J by 6 bases; unmatched bases: 7. The CDR3 spans 13 residues. The CDR3 reads CASWGQGIVEQYF. CDR3 DNA sequence: TGTGCCAGCTGGGGACAGGGGATAGTCGAGCAGTACTTC.

V is TRBV2 and J is TRBJ2-3; 8 bases agree with TRBD2. CDR1 is SNHLY, CDR2 FYNNEI, per germline. V trimming: 6 bases; J trimming: 3 bases; junction bases outside the gene matches: 5. This CDR3 is built from 14 residues. The CDR3 reads CASSESGGTDTQYF. CDR3 DNA sequence: TGTGCCAGCAGCGAGAGCGGGGGAACAGATACGCAGTATTTT.

The chain joins TRBV9 to TRBJ2-5; TRBD2 matches at 8 bases. Germline loops: CDR1 SGDLS, CDR2 YYNGEE. V lost 4 bases and J lost 5; bases outside the gene matches: 7. This CDR3 comprises 14 residues. CDR3 in amino acids: CASSPAGARETQYF. CDR3 coding DNA: TGTGCCAGCAGCCCAGCGGGGGCTCGGGAGACCCAGTACTTC.

The chain has TRBV27 and TRBJ1-5; D remains unclear. CDR1 and CDR2 (germline): MNHEY, SMNVEV (reference sequence). V lost 3 bases, J lost 3 bases, and 15 bases lay in between. The CDR3 contains 16 residues. The CDR3 nucleotides read TGTGCCAGCAGTTTTCTCGGCGGGAGCCTCAATCAGCCCCAGCATTTT. This translates into CASSFLGGSLNQPQHF.

The gene calls are TRBV10-1 and TRBJ2-1, with 8 bases identical to TRBD2. V was pared by 0 bases and J by 3 bases, with 7 bases of the junction left unmatched. CDR1 is WNHNN and CDR2 is SYGVQD in the germline V gene (reference sequence). This CDR3 comprises 17 residues. The CDR3 loop is CASSESEAGVGYNEQFF. CDR3 nucleotides: TGCGCCAGCAGTGAGTCTGAAGCGGGAGTCGGCTACAATGAGCAGTTCTTC.

This sequence joins TRBV5-6 and TRBJ1-2; D perhaps matches TRBD1 (5 bases). Trimming cost V 2 bases and J 7 bases, with 30 bases left between them. Germline V gives CDR1 SGHDT, CDR2 YYEEEE. CDR3 length: 19 amino acids. The CDR3 here is CASSFTGAGNPRMEGGYTF. The CDR3 DNA sequence: TGTGCCAGCAGCTTTACCGGGGCTGGAAACCCAAGGATGGAGGGTGGCTACACCTTC.

The V gene is TRBV11-2, the J gene TRBJ2-7; a weak D match, TRBD2 (5 bases). CDR3 length: 14 amino acids. Between the trimmed V and J ends, which lost 1 base and 3 bases, there was a span of 10 bases. The germline V gene has CDR1 SGHAT and CDR2 FQNNGV. CDR3 bases: TGTGCCAGCAGCTTAGGCCTACTAGACTACGAGCAGTACTTC. It translates to CASSLGLLDYEQYF.

This chain uses TRBV30 with TRBJ2-1, with TRBD2 matching over 14 bases. The CDR3 has 15 amino acids. V shed 5 bases, J shed 9 bases, and the junction held 9 bases outside the gene matches. CDR1 and CDR2 from the germline V gene are GTSNPN and SVGIG (reference sequence). The CDR3 protein is CAWLTGTSGSGEQFF. Here the CDR3 DNA reads TGTGCCTGGCTTACCGGGACTAGCGGGAGTGGTGAGCAGTTCTTC.

The CDR3 sequence is CASRKSRDTEAFF. In DNA form, the CDR3 reads TGTGCCAGCAGGAAAAGCAGGGACACTGAAGCTTTCTTT. This chain links TRBV6-5 with TRBJ1-1; the D gene is possibly TRBD1 (5 bases). Germline V gene data show CDR1 as MNHEY and CDR2 as SVGAGI. Trimming cost V 6 bases and J 3 bases, with 11 bases left between them. The CDR3 consists of 13 residues.

The chain recombines TRBV5-6 with TRBJ1-3, with D perhaps TRBD1 (5 bases). Germline values: CDR1 SGHDT, CDR2 YYEEEE. V gave up 0 bases and J gave up 3 bases, with 16 bases separating them. CDR3 length: 17 amino acids. CDR3 residues: CASSLGAAGGGGNTIYF. The CDR3 DNA is TGTGCCAGCAGCTTGGGGGCCGCCGGGGGAGGTGGAAACACCATATATTTT. The complete variable domain, with remaining parts taken from reference TRBV5-6 and TRBJ1-3, reads DAGVTQSPTHLIKTRGQQVTLRCSPKSGHDTVSWYQQALGQGPQFIFQYYEEEERQRGNFPDRFSGHQFPNYSSELNVNALLLGDSALYLCASSLGAAGGGGNTIYFGEGSWLTVV.

V and J are TRBV4-3 and TRBJ2-6; D might be TRBD2 (5 bases). The CDR3 loop spans 18 amino acids. The V gene lost 0 bases and the J gene lost 0 bases, with 12 bases spanning the gap. Per the germline V gene, CDR1 is LGHNA and CDR2 is YSLEER. CDR3: CASSQDWSSSSGANVLTF. The DNA for the CDR3 is TGCGCCAGCAGCCAAGATTGGTCTAGCTCCTCTGGGGCCAACGTCCTGACTTTC.